This entry concerns a single T cell receptor beta chain. The record originates from a study of blood T cell repertoires in COVID-19. Study summary: In each case, the material was cDNA or gDNA derived from T cells, B-cell-depleted T cells, or PBMCs.

Sequenced by immunoSEQ multiplex PCR; TCRdb stores in-frame clones only, minus some. The sample carries around 150,000 clones, over 80% recorded once. Two negative PCRs, clearance, or symptom resolution had been documented for recovered Cohort 3 donors. Trimming took 7 bases from V and 11 from J, leaving 8 bases between them. The CDR3 extends over 9 amino acids. Germline lookup yields CDR1 SGHNT and CDR2 YENEEA. This TCR was recovered from a woman between 55 and 75 years old who had recovered from COVID-19. V gene TRBV11-3 combines with J gene TRBJ1-1; D remains unclear. What was sequenced was PBMCs or T cells enriched from blood (not recorded which). In DNA form, the CDR3 reads TGTGCCAGCACGTGGGCCGCTTTCTTT. It is translated as CASTWAAFF.